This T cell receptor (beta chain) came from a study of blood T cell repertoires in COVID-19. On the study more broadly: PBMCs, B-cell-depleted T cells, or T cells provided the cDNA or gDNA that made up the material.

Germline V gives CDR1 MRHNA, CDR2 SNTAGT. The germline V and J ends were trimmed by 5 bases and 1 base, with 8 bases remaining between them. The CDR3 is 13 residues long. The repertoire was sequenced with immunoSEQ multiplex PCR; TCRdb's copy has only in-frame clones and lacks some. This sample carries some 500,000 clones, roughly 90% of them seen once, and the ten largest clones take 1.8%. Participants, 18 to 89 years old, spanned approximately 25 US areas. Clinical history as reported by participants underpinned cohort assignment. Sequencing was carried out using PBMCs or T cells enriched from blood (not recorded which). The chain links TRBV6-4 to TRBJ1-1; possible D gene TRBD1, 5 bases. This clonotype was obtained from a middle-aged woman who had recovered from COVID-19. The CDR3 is CASSFDRNTEAFF. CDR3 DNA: TGTGCCAGCAGTTTCGACAGGAACACTGAAGCTTTCTTT.